The clone carrying this TCR beta chain was counted only a few times. Its cognate antigen is unknown. This sample stems from a study of early T cells in non-severe SARS-CoV-2 infection. About the research overall: Bulk RNA taken from unsorted whole blood was sequenced, leaving chains unpaired. Study-wide findings and caveats: In VDJdb matching, anti-spike CD8 responses were favored while private and CD4 specificities went missing.

The CDR3 runs to 15 residues. Germline V lookup: CDR1 SGHRS, CDR2 YFSETQ. V was trimmed by 2 bases and J by 2 bases, leaving 11 bases between them. The TCR library protocol attached unique molecular identifiers to the individual cDNA molecules. Using its own MiXCR run on the 5' RACE reads, TCRdb lists one record per CDR3 protein. The sample lists 20,000 to 30,000 distinct CDR3 sequences; around 3.9% were seen once. The rearrangement links TRBV5-1 to TRBJ2-1; maybe TRBD2 (5 bases). The clonotype was recovered from an adult who was a healthcare worker with PCR-confirmed SARS-CoV-2 infection or an uninfected control (not recorded which). Sequencing was carried out using whole blood. CDR3: CASSLGLATYNEQFF. The DNA of the CDR3 is TGCGCCAGCAGCTTAGGCCTAGCCACCTACAATGAGCAGTTCTTC.